This TCR beta chain comes out of a study of blood T cell repertoires in COVID-19. Overall study: There were acute and convalescent COVID-19 samples, and they came from the United States, Italy and Spain. In each case, the material was cDNA or gDNA derived from T cells, B-cell-depleted T cells, or PBMCs.

Original processing notes: Estimates of nucleated cell counts were drawn from the amplification of reference gene primers. TCRdb keeps only in-frame clones here, not all; method: immunoSEQ multiplex PCR. V and J calls and clone size follow that table, whereas D and trimming were derived from the DNA. The table includes 90,000 to 100,000 clones, about 86% detected once. The CDR3 is 15 residues long. Per germline, CDR1 SGHDT and CDR2 YYEEEE. V lost 4 bases and J lost 3; bases outside the gene matches: 6. The chain has TRBV5-6 and TRBJ2-7, with TRBD2 matching over 11 bases. The sequenced material came from peripheral blood. The sequence came from a man older than 75 with acute or convalescent COVID-19. CDR3 region: CASSQGLADFYEQYF. DNA of the CDR3: TGTGCCAGCAGCCAGGGACTAGCGGATTTCTACGAGCAGTACTTC.